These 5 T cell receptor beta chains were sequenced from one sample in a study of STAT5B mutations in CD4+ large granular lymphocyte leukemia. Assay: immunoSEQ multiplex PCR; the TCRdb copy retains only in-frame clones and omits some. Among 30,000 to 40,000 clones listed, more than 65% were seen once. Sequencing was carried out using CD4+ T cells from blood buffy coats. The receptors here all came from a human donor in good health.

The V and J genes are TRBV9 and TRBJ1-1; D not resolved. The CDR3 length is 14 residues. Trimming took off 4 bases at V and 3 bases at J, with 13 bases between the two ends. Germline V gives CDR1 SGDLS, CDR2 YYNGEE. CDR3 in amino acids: CASSPLDGHTEAFF. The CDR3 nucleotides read TGTGCCAGCAGCCCGCTGGACGGGCACACTGAAGCTTTCTTT.

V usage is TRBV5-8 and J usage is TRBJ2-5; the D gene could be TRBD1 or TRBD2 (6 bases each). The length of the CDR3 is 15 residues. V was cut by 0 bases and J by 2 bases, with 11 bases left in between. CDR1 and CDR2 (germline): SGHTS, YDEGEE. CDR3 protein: CASSLGRDTQETQYF. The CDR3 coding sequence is TGTGCCAGCAGCTTGGGGCGGGACACTCAAGAGACCCAGTACTTC.

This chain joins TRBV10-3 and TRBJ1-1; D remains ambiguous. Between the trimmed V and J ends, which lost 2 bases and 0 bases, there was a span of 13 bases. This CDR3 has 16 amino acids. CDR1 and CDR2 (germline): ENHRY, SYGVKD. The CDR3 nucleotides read TGTGCCATCAGTGAGCATGCGGGAGCTTTGAACACTGAAGCTTTCTTT. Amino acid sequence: CAISEHAGALNTEAFF.

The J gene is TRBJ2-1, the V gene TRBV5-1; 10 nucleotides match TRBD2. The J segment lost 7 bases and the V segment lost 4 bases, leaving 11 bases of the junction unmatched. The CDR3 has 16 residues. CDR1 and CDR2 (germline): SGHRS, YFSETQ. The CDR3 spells CASSVRSLAGPNEQFF. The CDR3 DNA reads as TGCGCCAGCAGCGTCCGCTCACTAGCGGGGCCGAATGAGCAGTTCTTC.

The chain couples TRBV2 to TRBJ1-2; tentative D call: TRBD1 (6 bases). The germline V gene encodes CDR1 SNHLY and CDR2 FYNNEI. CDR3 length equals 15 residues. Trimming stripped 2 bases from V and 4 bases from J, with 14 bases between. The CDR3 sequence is CASSEPWGTSYGYTF. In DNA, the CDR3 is TGTGCCAGCAGTGAACCTTGGGGGACATCCTATGGCTACACCTTC.